The T cell receptor (beta chain) described here comes from a study of technical replicates of blood from a handful of donors. Assay used: immunoSEQ multiplex PCR; TCRdb lists only in-frame clones, some missing. The sample yields tens of thousands of clones, nearly 96% seen once. With V trimmed by 3 bases and J by 5 bases, 1 base remained unmatched. The V gene's germline CDR1 is SEHNR and CDR2 FQNEAQ (reference sequence). This CDR3 is 14 amino acids long. The receptor was isolated from a human donor in good health. V gene TRBV7-9 combines with J gene TRBJ2-1; 10 bases match TRBD1. The sample comprised T cells isolated from PBMCs. The CDR3 protein is CASSFGQGDNEQFF. The CDR3 bases are TGTGCCAGCAGCTTCGGACAGGGGGACAATGAGCAGTTCTTC.